This T cell receptor beta chain comes out of a study of blood T cells in healthy people across ages. Study outcomes and limitations: Higher diversity, along with more naive CD4+ cells, distinguished long-lived donors from aged donors. Researchers judged that diversity estimates from one million T cells fell short of true values.

The draw of peripheral blood yielded 8.5 to 10 milliliters from each donor. Every sample had a minimum of 6.5 million PBMCs isolated. Per germline, CDR1 MNHNS and CDR2 SASEGT. The CDR3 sequence is 16 residues long. V lost 5 bases and J 0 bases, leaving 15 bases between the germline ends. Combining a sample-barcoded 5' primer with a J-beta primer mix, a second PCR ran for about 7 to 11 cycles. Using its own MiXCR run on the 5' RACE reads, TCRdb lists one record per CDR3 protein. The sample has over 1,500,000 distinct CDR3 sequences, roughly 43% seen once. Regarding this clonotype: The antigen is undetermined.

The sequenced sample was blood. This sequence joins TRBV6-1 and TRBJ2-3, with D possibly being TRBD2 (6 bases). This receptor was taken from a human donor in good health. This chain's CDR3 is CASSKLGGISTDTQYF. DNA for the CDR3: TGTGCCAGCAGTAAACTTGGGGGGATTAGCACAGATACGCAGTATTTT.